A selection of T cell receptor beta chains follows, all from one sample in a study of cytomegalovirus exposure and HLA in healthy donors. The data were produced by immunoSEQ multiplex PCR, yet TCRdb's version contains in-frame clones alone and is incomplete. Among around 100,000 clones, roughly 76% were seen once, and the ten largest hold approximately 3.5%. Sequencing was carried out using PBMCs. The receptors were gathered from a man aged 35-49 years in good health and CMV-seronegative. CDR3s include the opening cysteine and the closing phenylalanine or tryptophan.

V gene | CDR3 protein
TRBV11-1 | CASSREQGTGELFF
TRBV7-9 | CASSLSGTPIYEQYF
TRBV27 | CASPPSGQATDQETQYF
TRBV12-2 | CASRFACRTENTGELFF
TRBV2 | CASAREDSTYNEQFF
TRBV13 | CASSLGPTQETQYF
TRBV11-2 | CASSLLLGRAQPNTEAFF
TRBV2 | CASSEGTGLRPQHF
TRBV11-2 | CASSLIGGGEKLFF
TRBV4-1 | CASSRLAGGGDTQYF
TRBV7-9 | CASSFDTRRGPRETQYF
TRBV2 | CASRGPGSNQPQHF
TRBV5-6 | CASSLGQGGDTETQYF
TRBV7-9 | CASSPGTQNTEAFF
TRBV6-1 | CASSEPDRVYEQYF
TRBV5-6 | CASSLVMETADTQYF
TRBV19 | CASSIAGGGPGTQYF
TRBV23-1 | CALNGANEKLFF
TRBV19 | CASSIRDSNQPQHF
TRBV6-5 | CASSYSAGGPGELFF
TRBV4-3 | CASSQDLYRSQYF
TRBV18 | CASSGRGQSSTDTQYF
TRBV6-1 | CASSDAGGYYGYTF
TRBV7-6 | CASSYNGQGASYEQYF